This T cell receptor beta chain came from a study of graft-versus-host responses after intestinal transplantation. About the study: Tacrolimus plus steroids were given to all recipients for 2 to 4 years, preceded by anti-thymocyte globulin induction.

Germline V lookup: CDR1 SEHNR, CDR2 FQNEAQ (reference sequence). CDR3 size: 15 residues. Trimming left V 3 bases short and J 0 bases short, with 9 bases between. This table comes from immunoSEQ multiplex PCR, and its TCRdb copy is limited to in-frame clones, with some not included. The sample contains around 110,000 clones, about nine tenths of which appear only once. A single count supports this clone. The antigen remains unidentified. Other DNA sequences from this sample encode an identical CDR3 as well. Study-wide findings and caveats: Detection of GvH clones occurred in recipient marrow, and some had their first appearance in ileum or blood. Early post-transplant HvG declines showed an association with peak circulating GvH clone levels.

The TCR was taken from a human donor who received an intestinal transplant. The sequenced sample was unstimulated CD4+ T cells sorted from spleen or lymph node cells, obtained before intestinal transplant. This chain links TRBV7-9 with TRBJ1-3; a weak D match, TRBD1 (6 bases). For the CDR3, the DNA is TGTGCCAGCAGCTTCGGACAGACCTCTGGAAACACCATATATTTT. This gives the protein CASSFGQTSGNTIYF.